These 7 T cell receptor beta chains share one sample of origin, sequenced in a study of CD8 T cells in ankylosing spondylitis. General study points: Within ankylosing spondylitis blood, a TCR beta motif made up of seven to nine highly homologous variants appeared to be characteristic.

A single record per CDR3 protein comes from TCRdb applying MiXCR to the 5' RACE reads. This sample has 750,000 to 850,000 distinct CDR3 sequences, with 10% to 15% found just once. Antigens for these TCRs are unknown. Material: blood, either unsorted or a sorted T cell fraction (not recorded which). Receptors were obtained from a male donor with ankylosing spondylitis.

This clonotype was seen repeatedly, ten times or more. The chain combines TRBV7-2 with TRBJ2-1; 10 bases fit TRBD2. CDR3 length equals 13 residues. Germline V lookup: CDR1 SGHTA, CDR2 FQGNSA. The CDR3 nucleotides read TGTGGGACTAGCGGAAGCTCCTACAATGAGCAGTTCTTC. It yields the protein CGTSGSSYNEQFF. Complete variable domain (other parts from reference TRBV7-2 and TRBJ2-1): GAGVSQSPSNKVTEKGKDVELRCDPISGHTALYWYRQSLGQGLEFLIYFQGNSAPDKSGLPSDRFSAERTGGSVSTLTIQRTQQEDSAVYLCGTSGSSYNEQFFGPGTRLTVL.

This clonotype was seen a handful of times. The gene calls are TRBV7-2 and TRBJ2-3; 9 nucleotides match TRBD2. V lost 3 bases, J lost 4 bases, and 2 bases stayed unmatched. The CDR3 spans 14 residues. The germline gives CDR1 SGHTA, CDR2 FQGNSA. The CDR3 loop is CASSFAGGADTQYF. CDR3 sequence (DNA): TGTGCCAGCAGCTTTGCGGGAGGGGCAGATACGCAGTATTTT.

The J gene is TRBJ2-1, the V gene TRBV20-1, with D maybe TRBD2 (5 bases). This CDR3 spans 15 amino acids. V was trimmed by 6 bases and J by 7 bases, leaving 22 bases between them. Per germline, CDR1 DFQATT and CDR2 SNEGSKA (reference sequence). The CDR3 spells CSAPSGPARGNEQFF. The DNA of the CDR3 is TGCAGTGCACCTAGTGGCCCAGCTAGAGGGAATGAGCAGTTCTTC.

This clonotype was recorded at least ten times. The chain uses TRBV7-2 and TRBJ1-4; D is unclear. The CDR3 runs to 14 residues. Germline V gene lookup returns CDR1 SGHTA and CDR2 FQGNSA. Deletions cut 5 bases from V and 2 bases from J, with 9 bases between. The CDR3 nucleotides are TGTGCCAGCAGCCGGATTCTGACTAATGAAAAACTGTTTTTT. It encodes CASSRILTNEKLFF.

The chain combines TRBV11-2 with TRBJ2-5, with a weak D call TRBD2 (5 bases). V shed 5 bases and J shed 4 bases, with 17 bases lying between them. This CDR3 contains 15 residues. Germline CDR1 SGHAT, CDR2 FQNNGV. For the CDR3, the DNA is TGTGCCAGCAGCCGCCACTCGAGTGGGAGAGAGACCCAGTACTTC. Residues: CASSRHSSGRETQYF.

The chain links TRBV10-3 to TRBJ1-5, with D maybe TRBD1 (6 bases). Germline lookup yields CDR1 ENHRY and CDR2 SYGVKD. The CDR3 is 12 amino acids. The V and J ends lost 10 bases and 9 bases respectively, with 16 bases between them. As DNA, the CDR3 is TGTGCCACTAGACAGGAAGGGGGGCCCCAGCATTTT. Translating gives CATRQEGGPQHF.

This clonotype was observed many times. The chain joins TRBV24-1 to TRBJ2-3, with D unresolved. Germline V gene data show CDR1 as KGHDR and CDR2 as SFDVKD. The CDR3 covers 12 residues. V was pared by 2 bases and J by 2 bases, with 1 base between. The CDR3 DNA reads TGTGCCACCAGTGATTACACAGATACGCAGTATTTT. Encoded protein: CATSDYTDTQYF.